This is a list of T cell receptor beta chains from one sample in a study of blood T cell repertoires in COVID-19. Measured with immunoSEQ multiplex PCR; TCRdb has only the in-frame clones, and not every one. Counted here are 74,000 or so clones, 85% to 90% occurring once; the ten biggest clones make up around 2.5%. Sequencing input: peripheral blood. These receptor sequences come from a man aged 45-65 years with acute or convalescent COVID-19. Both conserved end residues are part of each CDR3. The order of the fields is V gene, clone size, J gene, D gene, CDR3 DNA, CDR3 protein. A D gene is named only where the DNA matches it firmly. Rows may omit the clone size; those that give it use once, few, many or a size class.

v_call: TRBV3-1/TRBV3-2
clone_size: -
j_call: TRBJ2-3
d_call: -
cdr3_nt: TGTGCCAGCAGCCAAGGACAGGCCACAGATACGCAGTATTTT
cdr3_aa: CASSQGQATDTQYF

v_call: TRBV18
clone_size: -
j_call: TRBJ2-1
d_call: TRBD2
cdr3_nt: TGTGCCAGCTCTCCTCGAACCGGGACTAGCGGGTTGAATGAGCAGTTCTTC
cdr3_aa: CASSPRTGTSGLNEQFF

v_call: TRBV24-1
clone_size: -
j_call: TRBJ2-2
d_call: -
cdr3_nt: TGTGCCACCAGTGACTCGTACACCGGGGAGCTGTTTTTT
cdr3_aa: CATSDSYTGELFF

v_call: TRBV7-9
clone_size: -
j_call: TRBJ1-2
d_call: -
cdr3_nt: TGTGCCAGCAGCTTTGGAGAGAACTATGGCTACACCTTC
cdr3_aa: CASSFGENYGYTF

v_call: TRBV4-3
clone_size: -
j_call: TRBJ1-5
d_call: -
cdr3_nt: TGCGCCAGCAGCCCCGGGGGGGTCAATCAGCCCCAGCATTTT
cdr3_aa: CASSPGGVNQPQHF

v_call: TRBV10-3
clone_size: -
j_call: TRBJ2-7
d_call: -
cdr3_nt: TGTGCCATCAGTGAGTCGAGTCACCAACTTACCCTCTACGAGCAGTACTTC
cdr3_aa: CAISESSHQLTLYEQYF

v_call: TRBV6-9
clone_size: -
j_call: TRBJ2-7
d_call: -
cdr3_nt: TGTGCCAGCAGCCCCCCGGGGTACGAGCAGTACTTC
cdr3_aa: CASSPPGYEQYF

v_call: TRBV7-2
clone_size: -
j_call: TRBJ2-3
d_call: TRBD1
cdr3_nt: TGTGCCAGCAGCACTACAGGGGGCGCGGGAGATACGCAGTATTTT
cdr3_aa: CASSTTGGAGDTQYF

v_call: TRBV18
clone_size: -
j_call: TRBJ1-6
d_call: TRBD1
cdr3_nt: TGTGCCAGCTCACCTACAACAGGGGATAATTCACCCCTCCACTTT
cdr3_aa: CASSPTTGDNSPLHF

v_call: TRBV7-9
clone_size: -
j_call: TRBJ2-3
d_call: TRBD2
cdr3_nt: TGTGCCAGCAGCTCAACCCTCGGGACTAGCGGAACCACAGATACGCAGTATTTT
cdr3_aa: CASSSTLGTSGTTDTQYF

v_call: TRBV28
clone_size: -
j_call: TRBJ1-5
d_call: -
cdr3_nt: TGTGCCAGCAGTTCCGAGGGCGGCGGGAATCAGCCCCAGCATTTT
cdr3_aa: CASSSEGGGNQPQHF

v_call: TRBV5-1
clone_size: -
j_call: TRBJ2-1
d_call: -
cdr3_nt: TGCGCCAGCAGCTCTGACTCGGGCTCCTACAATGAGCAGTTCTTC
cdr3_aa: CASSSDSGSYNEQFF

v_call: TRBV27
clone_size: -
j_call: TRBJ1-1
d_call: -
cdr3_nt: TGTGCCAGCAGTCTAAAGGTCAGGTCGACTGAAGCTTTCTTT
cdr3_aa: CASSLKVRSTEAFF

v_call: TRBV27
clone_size: -
j_call: TRBJ2-3
d_call: TRBD2
cdr3_nt: TGTGCCAGCAGTTTATGGTCTAGCGGGTTGAATACGCAGTATTTT
cdr3_aa: CASSLWSSGLNTQYF

v_call: TRBV11-2
clone_size: -
j_call: TRBJ1-5
d_call: -
cdr3_nt: TGTGCCAGCAGCTTAGAGGCCAGGTCCCATAATCAGCCCCAGCATTTT
cdr3_aa: CASSLEARSHNQPQHF

v_call: TRBV6-5
clone_size: -
j_call: TRBJ1-1
d_call: -
cdr3_nt: TGTGCCAGCAGTTACGTTGGGCTTAACACTGAAGCTTTCTTT
cdr3_aa: CASSYVGLNTEAFF

v_call: TRBV7-2
clone_size: -
j_call: TRBJ2-5
d_call: -
cdr3_nt: TGTGCCAGCAGCACTAGCCTTGGGGGGGGCGGGAAGACCCAGTACTTC
cdr3_aa: CASSTSLGGGGKTQYF

v_call: TRBV12-3/TRBV12-4
clone_size: -
j_call: TRBJ1-2
d_call: -
cdr3_nt: TGTGCCAGCAGGAAGACAGGCAACTATGGCTACACCTTC
cdr3_aa: CASRKTGNYGYTF

v_call: TRBV3-1/TRBV3-2
clone_size: -
j_call: TRBJ1-5
d_call: -
cdr3_nt: TGTGCCAGCAGCCCTACAGAATTTCAGCCCCAGCATTTT
cdr3_aa: CASSPTEFQPQHF

v_call: TRBV18
clone_size: -
j_call: TRBJ2-7
d_call: TRBD1
cdr3_nt: TGTGCCAGCTCACCACGGTCAGGGGGCTACGAGCAGTACTTC
cdr3_aa: CASSPRSGGYEQYF

v_call: TRBV6-5
clone_size: -
j_call: TRBJ2-5
d_call: TRBD2
cdr3_nt: TGTGCCACCTTAGCGGGAGCCGCTCAAGAGACCCAGTACTTC
cdr3_aa: CATLAGAAQETQYF

v_call: TRBV27
clone_size: -
j_call: TRBJ2-6
d_call: -
cdr3_nt: TGTGCCAGCAGTTTAAGGAGTAACTCTGGGGCCAACGTCCTGACTTTC
cdr3_aa: CASSLRSNSGANVLTF

v_call: TRBV5-1
clone_size: -
j_call: TRBJ2-2
d_call: -
cdr3_nt: TGCGCCAGCAGCTTGTATCCTTCCGGGGAGCTGTTTTTT
cdr3_aa: CASSLYPSGELFF

v_call: TRBV6-2/TRBV6-3
clone_size: -
j_call: TRBJ1-6
d_call: TRBD1
cdr3_nt: TGTGCCAGCAGTTCCCACAGGGGGAAGTGGGTTTCACCCCTCCACTTT
cdr3_aa: CASSSHRGKWVSPLHF

v_call: TRBV30
clone_size: -
j_call: TRBJ2-5
d_call: TRBD1
cdr3_nt: TGTGCCTGGACGACAGGGGAAGAGACCCAGTACTTC
cdr3_aa: CAWTTGEETQYF

v_call: TRBV15
clone_size: -
j_call: TRBJ2-1
d_call: TRBD2
cdr3_nt: TGTGCCACCAGCAGAGCTAGCGGGAGGGCCCGCGGTTGGTTGGAGCAGTTCTTC
cdr3_aa: CATSRASGRARGWLEQFF

v_call: TRBV5-6
clone_size: -
j_call: TRBJ1-5
d_call: -
cdr3_nt: TGTGCCAGCAGCTCAGTGGGGGGGCGCGGCAATCAGCCCCAGCATTTT
cdr3_aa: CASSSVGGRGNQPQHF

v_call: TRBV5-6
clone_size: -
j_call: TRBJ1-4
d_call: TRBD1
cdr3_nt: TGTGCCAGCACCTCGGACAGGGAGAATGAAAAACTGTTTTTT
cdr3_aa: CASTSDRENEKLFF

v_call: TRBV29-1
clone_size: few
j_call: TRBJ1-2
d_call: -
cdr3_nt: TGCAGCGTTACCCCGGAGCAGGGAAACTATGGCTACACCTTC
cdr3_aa: CSVTPEQGNYGYTF

v_call: TRBV15
clone_size: once
j_call: TRBJ1-6
d_call: -
cdr3_nt: TGTGCCACCAGCAGAGCGGGACACTATAATTCACCCCTCCACTTT
cdr3_aa: CATSRAGHYNSPLHF

v_call: TRBV19
clone_size: -
j_call: TRBJ1-2
d_call: -
cdr3_nt: TGTGCCAGTAGTATCTACAGTGACTATGGCTACACCTTC
cdr3_aa: CASSIYSDYGYTF